Detailed here is one T cell receptor (beta chain). Its antigen remains unknown. This entry belongs to a study of T-cell memory formation after mild COVID-19. Study as a whole: TCR clusters were mostly donor specific. Study-level results: Nothing showed for sure that second-wave clones peaking on day 37 were SARS-CoV-2 specific. The finding that pre-infection memory included some responding clones suggested that cross-reactive memory joined.

5'RACE primed from the constant segment yielded TCR alpha and TCR beta cDNA libraries bearing sample barcodes and UMIs. From the 5' RACE reads, TCRdb called clonotypes with MiXCR, one entry per CDR3 protein. The data show some 490,000 distinct CDR3 sequences, with around a sixth seen just once and around 12% held by the top ten. Germline V CDR1 and CDR2: DFQATT, SNEGSKA (reference sequence). This CDR3 has 13 residues. The V and J ends lost 3 bases and 5 bases, in that order; junction bases with no gene match: 3. The origin of this receptor is an adult woman who had mild COVID-19 (a few samples of this study predate the infection). Cell type and time point are not known. V and J are TRBV20-1 and TRBJ1-5, with 8 bases fitting TRBD1. The sequencing sample was made of PBMCs or a T cell subset sorted from them (not recorded which). CDR3 in DNA: TGCAGTGCTAGCCAGGGGGCCTATCAGCCCCAGCATTTT. Its protein product is CSASQGAYQPQHF.